This T cell receptor (beta chain) was sequenced in a study of vaccination and CD4 T cells after COVID-19. A note on this clonotype: Its antigen is as yet unknown.

Trimming removed 3 bases at V and 3 bases at J, with 15 bases between. The germline V gene has CDR1 DFQATT and CDR2 SNEGSKA (reference sequence). CDR3 length: 14 residues. The time point was: late sampling 161 to 241 days after vaccination in a few convalescent patients. As to treatment: roughly 10-day PBMC culture with coronavirus spike peptide pools or control peptides (ViraFEST assay). Sequenced with the Oncomine TCR Beta short-read assay was DNA taken from cultured CD4+ T cells. Researchers extracted genomic DNA from CD4+ T cells that had been cultured. TCRdb independently ran MiXCR on the PCR reads; one entry per CDR3 protein. The sample carries 20,000 to 25,000 distinct CDR3 sequences, about 35% recorded once.

The TCR originated in a human donor who had recovered from COVID-19. This chain connects TRBV20-1 to TRBJ2-7, with D maybe TRBD1 (6 bases). The source was CD4+ T cells from blood, cultured in vitro, collected about 7 months after SARS-CoV-2 vaccination. As DNA, the CDR3 is TGCAGTGCTAGTTTGCCGACAGGAGTCTACGAGCAGTACTTC. Amino acids: CSASLPTGVYEQYF.